A single sample gave rise to the 15 T cell receptor beta chains below, sequenced in a study of blood T cell repertoires in COVID-19. Sequenced by immunoSEQ multiplex PCR; TCRdb stores in-frame clones only, minus some. There are about 180,000 clones in the sample; 80% to 90% occur only once, and about 1.9% lies in the top ten. Material for sequencing was peripheral blood. These TCRs come from a man aged 18 to 29 who had recovered from COVID-19.

The chain uses TRBV24-1 and TRBJ2-5; 10 bases are shared with TRBD2. In germline, CDR1 is KGHDR, CDR2 SFDVKD. This CDR3 comprises 14 residues. V trimming: 6 bases; J trimming: 4 bases; junction bases outside the gene matches: 4. CDR3 sequence: CATSRAGGRETQYF. As DNA, the CDR3 is TGTGCCACCAGTAGAGCGGGAGGGCGAGAGACCCAGTACTTC.

This chain connects TRBV2 to TRBJ1-1; a possible D gene is TRBD1 (5 bases). The V gene lost 3 bases and the J gene lost 10 bases, with 33 bases spanning the gap. Germline assignment: CDR1 SNHLY and CDR2 FYNNEI. The CDR3 consists of 19 residues. CDR3 sequence (DNA): TGTGCCAGCAGTGATAATGGCTCCGGGGGGGGAGGACTACACTTAGGAGCTTTCTTT. This encodes CASSDNGSGGGGLHLGAFF.

The gene calls are TRBV2 and TRBJ1-5; TRBD1 might be the D (6 bases). Germline V gene lookup returns CDR1 SNHLY and CDR2 FYNNEI. The germline V and J ends were trimmed by 4 bases and 4 bases, with 11 bases remaining between them. This CDR3 comprises 14 residues. The DNA for the CDR3 is TGTGCCAGCAGTGGGGACACGCGTAATCAGCCCCAGCATTTT. This encodes CASSGDTRNQPQHF.

This chain uses TRBV19 with TRBJ2-1; 8 nucleotides match TRBD2. Germline CDR1 is LNHDA and CDR2 is SQIVND (reference sequence). CDR3 length equals 14 residues. The trim removed 7 bases at V and 4 bases at J, leaving 6 bases unmatched. DNA of the CDR3: TGTGCCAGTACCAGCGGGAGTAGGTACAATGAGCAGTTCTTC. Its protein product is CASTSGSRYNEQFF.

This chain connects TRBV4-1 to TRBJ2-7; 12 bases are a match to TRBD2. This CDR3 has 15 amino acids. J lost 5 bases, V lost 1 base, and 3 bases had no gene match. Looked up from germline, CDR1 is MGHRA and CDR2 is YSYEKL. The CDR3 region is CASSQGGLAGDEQYF. CDR3 DNA: TGCGCCAGCAGCCAAGGGGGACTAGCGGGCGACGAGCAGTACTTC.

This chain connects TRBV15 to TRBJ2-6, with D uncertain. The germline gives CDR1 LNHNV, CDR2 YYDKDF (reference sequence). The CDR3 runs 12 residues. With 7 bases removed from V and 3 bases from J, the gap between germline ends came to 4 bases. Written as DNA, the CDR3 is TGTGCCACCAATATTGGGGCCAACGTCCTGACTTTC. Translation: CATNIGANVLTF. Drawing the rest from reference TRBV15 and TRBJ2-6, the complete variable domain is DAMVIQNPRYQVTQFGKPVTLSCSQTLNHNVMYWYQQKSSQAPKLLFHYYDKDFNNEADTPDNFQSRRPNTSFCFLDIRSPGLGDTAMYLCATNIGANVLTFGAGSRLTVL.

V usage is TRBV5-6 and J usage is TRBJ2-6; possibly TRBD2 for D (5 bases). The CDR3 runs to 16 residues. The V end lost 3 bases, the J end lost 2 bases, and 12 bases lay between the germline ends. The V gene's germline CDR1 is SGHDT and CDR2 YYEEEE. The DNA for the CDR3 is TGTGCCAGCAGCTACTCTAGCAGACCTGGGGCCAACGTCCTGACTTTC. It translates to CASSYSSRPGANVLTF.

J is TRBJ2-7 and V is TRBV5-4; weak D call: TRBD1 (6 bases). The length of the CDR3 is 15 residues. Germline V lookup: CDR1 SGHNT, CDR2 YYREEE (reference sequence). V was clipped by 0 bases and J by 4 bases, with 14 bases between them. The CDR3 coding sequence is TGTGCCAGCAGCTTGGACCCCGGGACAACATACGAGCAGTACTTC. Translation gives CASSLDPGTTYEQYF.

V usage is TRBV12-3 or TRBV12-4 and J usage is TRBJ1-4, with D perhaps matching TRBD1 (5 bases). CDR3 size: 13 residues. V dropped 8 bases and J dropped 8 bases, with 15 bases sitting between them. The CDR3 sequence: CASAGDRGEKLFF. In DNA, the CDR3 is TGTGCCAGCGCGGGGGATCGGGGGGAAAAACTGTTTTTT.

V usage is TRBV10-3 and J usage is TRBJ1-5; no definite D call. Germline values: CDR1 ENHRY, CDR2 SYGVKD. This CDR3 spans 13 amino acids. Trimming removed 3 bases from V and 7 bases from J, with 10 bases in between. The CDR3 loop reads CAISDQDGQPQHF. The DNA of the CDR3 is TGTGCCATCAGTGATCAAGATGGCCAGCCCCAGCATTTT.

This sequence joins TRBV9 and TRBJ2-1, with 14 bases identical to TRBD2. J was trimmed by 7 bases and V by 0 bases; bases with no gene match: 6. CDR1 is SGDLS, CDR2 YYNGEE, per germline. This CDR3 comprises 17 residues. The DNA of the CDR3 is TGTGCCAGCAGCGTAGGGGGGACTAGCGGGAGCTATAATGAGCAGTTCTTC. Protein product: CASSVGGTSGSYNEQFF.

V usage is TRBV6-2 or TRBV6-3 and J usage is TRBJ2-2; 7 nucleotides line up with TRBD2. V was pared by 5 bases and J by 2 bases, with 17 bases of the junction left unmatched. The CDR3 sequence is 19 residues long. Germline V gene sequence: CDR1 MNHEY, CDR2 SVGEGT. The CDR3 here is CASSHLIIAGLRNTGELFF. The CDR3 DNA is TGTGCCAGCAGTCACCTTATCATAGCGGGTTTGAGAAACACCGGGGAGCTGTTTTTT.

V usage is TRBV9 and J usage is TRBJ2-6; the D is unclear. Trimming removed 0 bases at V and 2 bases at J, with 3 bases between. The CDR3 contains 14 residues. The V gene's germline CDR1 is SGDLS and CDR2 YYNGEE. The CDR3 DNA follows: TGTGCCAGCAGCGTAGAGCCTGGGGCCAACGTCCTGACTTTC. Amino acid sequence: CASSVEPGANVLTF.

The chain joins TRBV19 to TRBJ2-7; the D gene is possibly TRBD1 (6 bases). CDR3 length: 13 amino acids. Germline V CDR1 and CDR2: LNHDA, SQIVND (reference sequence). V gave up 0 bases and J gave up 6 bases, with 9 bases separating them. CDR3 protein: CASSIDRTAEQYF. The DNA for the CDR3 is TGTGCCAGTAGTATAGATCGGACAGCCGAGCAGTACTTC.

This clone was counted a few times. V gene TRBV4-1 combines with J gene TRBJ2-2; TRBD2 matches at 13 bases. From germline, CDR1 is MGHRA and CDR2 YSYEKL. Trimming removed 0 bases from V and 9 bases from J; junction bases left unmatched: 1. This CDR3 region has 15 residues. CDR3: CASSQEGTSGRELFF. The CDR3 DNA follows: TGCGCCAGCAGCCAAGAGGGGACTAGCGGGAGGGAGCTGTTTTTT.